The rows below give T cell receptor beta chains drawn from one sample of a study of blood T cells in healthy people across ages. TCRdb fed the 5' RACE reads into MiXCR, producing one record per CDR3 protein. The sample holds roughly 2 million distinct CDR3 sequences, roughly 50% seen once. Sequenced sample: blood. These receptors originate from a woman between 35 and 50 years old in good health. CDR3s include the opening cysteine and the closing phenylalanine or tryptophan. The D gene is left open where the match is weak. For some rows the clone size is stated as once, few or many, or as a class when expanded; others skip it.

V gene	clone size	J gene	D gene	CDR3 protein	CDR3 DNA
TRBV29-1	-	TRBJ2-5	-	CSGCQTVACKETQYF	TGCAGCGGATGCCAAACGGTGGCTTGTAAAGAGACCCAGTACTTC
TRBV24-1	few	TRBJ2-6	TRBD2	CATSVGGGANVLTF	TGTGCCACCAGTGTGGGAGGGGGGGCCAACGTCCTGACTTTC
TRBV24-1	-	TRBJ2-1	-	CATSDPGWAGDNEQFF	TGTGCCACCAGTGACCCCGGTTGGGCGGGCGACAATGAGCAGTTCTTC
TRBV4-1	-	TRBJ2-4	-	CASSQGSGGSKNIQYF	TGCGCCAGCAGCCAAGGGTCGGGGGGCTCTAAAAACATTCAGTACTTC
TRBV7-6	-	TRBJ2-7	TRBD2	CASSYTSGGSYEQYF	TGTGCCAGCAGCTACACTAGCGGGGGGTCCTACGAGCAGTACTTC
TRBV20-1	-	TRBJ1-6	-	CSATDRLNSPLHF	TGCAGTGCTACCGACAGATTAAATTCACCCCTCCACTTT
TRBV20-1	few	TRBJ2-3	-	CSVASTQYF	TGCAGTGTCGCCAGTACGCAGTATTTT
TRBV6-4	-	TRBJ1-2	-	CASSVDRLAKDGYTF	TGTGCCAGCAGTGTCGACAGGCTCGCAAAGGATGGCTACACCTTC
TRBV5-1	few	TRBJ2-1	TRBD2	CASGVSGVSAEQFF	TGCGCCAGTGGCGTCAGCGGGGTGTCGGCTGAGCAGTTCTTC
TRBV5-6	-	TRBJ2-3	TRBD1	CASSAGQATDTQYF	TGTGCCAGCAGCGCGGGACAGGCCACAGATACGCAGTATTTT
TRBV7-9	-	TRBJ1-2	TRBD1	CASSHRGTGDYGYTF	TGTGCCAGCAGCCACCGGGGGACAGGGGACTATGGCTACACCTTC
TRBV5-1	-	TRBJ2-7	TRBD2	CASSPSGLAGATSSYNEQYF	TGCGCCAGCAGCCCTTCCGGGCTAGCGGGGGCTACCAGCTCCTACAATGAGCAGTACTTC
TRBV4-3	-	TRBJ2-7	-	CASSQEWGGRYEQYF	TGCGCCAGCAGCCAAGAATGGGGCGGCCGCTACGAGCAGTACTTC
TRBV5-1	once	TRBJ2-3	-	CASSLYGGGDTQYF	TGCGCCAGCAGCTTGTACGGGGGAGGTGATACGCAGTATTTT
TRBV5-6	few	TRBJ2-3	-	CASSLVPIRGGTDTQYF	TGTGCCAGCAGCTTGGTGCCCATCCGCGGGGGCACAGATACGCAGTATTTT
TRBV7-2	-	TRBJ2-4	-	CASRQGNVDIQYF	TGTGCCAGCAGGCAGGGGAATGTTGACATTCAGTACTTC
TRBV5-6	-	TRBJ2-5	TRBD1	CASSFPTGKETQYF	TGTGCCAGCAGCTTCCCGACAGGGAAAGAGACCCAGTACTTC
TRBV5-1	-	TRBJ2-1	TRBD2	CASSLSGAPSYNEQFF	TGCGCCAGCAGCTTGAGCGGGGCACCCTCCTACAATGAGCAGTTCTTC
TRBV20-1	-	TRBJ1-2	-	CSAIDARGQNYGYTF	TGCAGTGCTATCGATGCCAGGGGACAAAACTATGGCTACACCTTC
TRBV4-2	-	TRBJ1-2	-	CASSQSLGGLYGYTF	TGTGCCAGCAGCCAAAGCCTCGGGGGCCTCTATGGCTACACCTTC
TRBV9	-	TRBJ1-5	-	CASSVDPGGDQPQHF	TGTGCCAGCAGCGTAGACCCCGGGGGCGACCAGCCCCAGCATTTT
TRBV20-1	few	TRBJ2-7	-	CSARLGGGGLYEQYF	TGCAGTGCTCGGTTGGGTGGCGGGGGCCTCTACGAGCAGTACTTC
TRBV27	-	TRBJ1-6	-	CASRVGTVANSPLHF	TGTGCCAGCAGGGTGGGTACAGTCGCCAATTCACCCCTCCACTTT
TRBV3-1	once	TRBJ1-2	-	CASSQDSFRHHTTF	TGTGCCAGCAGCCAAGATTCGTTCCGGCACCATACCACCTTC
TRBV7-9	-	TRBJ1-3	-	CAIGKLGAGNTIYF	TGTGCCATCGGAAAGCTAGGGGCTGGAAACACCATATATTTT
TRBV6-5	-	TRBJ2-3	-	CASRYRTADTQYF	TGTGCCAGCAGATACCGGACAGCAGATACGCAGTATTTT
TRBV11-1	-	TRBJ2-1	-	CASSFLGTLSSYNEQFF	TGTGCCAGCAGCTTCCTCGGCACCCTAAGCTCCTACAATGAGCAGTTCTTC
TRBV6-2/TRBV6-3	-	TRBJ2-7	TRBD2	CASSYLTSASYEQYF	TGTGCCAGCAGTTACTTGACTAGCGCGAGCTACGAGCAGTACTTC
TRBV7-2	-	TRBJ1-1	TRBD1	CASSPRGSSFTGAFF	TGTGCCAGCAGCCCCAGGGGGAGCTCCTTCACTGGGGCTTTCTTT
TRBV4-3	-	TRBJ2-3	-	CASSQVPPFGKASTDTQYF	TGCGCCAGCAGCCAGGTCCCCCCCTTTGGGAAGGCAAGCACAGATACGCAGTATTTT
TRBV29-1	few	TRBJ2-5	TRBD2	CSVVAVIAGGPPETQYF	TGCAGCGTTGTTGCGGTGATCGCGGGGGGCCCCCCAGAGACCCAGTACTTC
TRBV4-3	few	TRBJ1-2	-	CASSQENPTYGYTF	TGCGCCAGCAGCCAAGAGAATCCCACCTATGGCTACACCTTC
TRBV6-5	few	TRBJ2-1	-	CASSYSNRVAYNEQFF	TGTGCCAGCAGTTACTCGAACAGGGTGGCCTACAATGAGCAGTTCTTC
TRBV20-1	-	TRBJ2-7	TRBD2	CSARAGGGINEQYF	TGCAGTGCTAGAGCTGGCGGGGGAATAAACGAGCAGTACTTC
TRBV28	-	TRBJ2-5	TRBD2	CASSRGLAGYPQEAQYF	TGTGCCAGCAGCCGAGGACTAGCGGGGTACCCACAAGAGGCCCAGTACTTC
TRBV6-2/TRBV6-3	-	TRBJ2-7	-	CASNDRLRYEQYF	TGTGCCAGCAACGACAGGTTACGCTACGAGCAGTACTTC
TRBV7-2	-	TRBJ2-3	TRBD2	CASSSRLAGENPTDTQYF	TGTGCCAGCAGCTCCAGACTAGCGGGGGAGAATCCCACAGATACGCAGTATTTT
TRBV4-2	few	TRBJ2-1	TRBD1	CASSQDQGQGAYNEQFF	TGTGCCAGCAGCCAAGACCAGGGACAGGGGGCTTATAATGAGCAGTTCTTC
TRBV12-3/TRBV12-4	-	TRBJ2-3	TRBD1	CASSPRQGTTDTQYF	TGTGCCAGCAGTCCCCGACAGGGAACCACAGATACGCAGTATTTT
TRBV6-2/TRBV6-3	-	TRBJ1-6	TRBD1	CASSSDREDNSPLHF	TGTGCCAGCAGTTCAGACAGGGAAGATAATTCACCCCTCCACTTT
TRBV20-1	-	TRBJ2-7	TRBD2	CSATRTSAISYEQYF	TGCAGTGCTACGAGGACTAGCGCTATCTCCTACGAGCAGTACTTC